Shown below are 14 T cell receptor beta chains from a single sample sequenced in a study of blood T cell repertoires in COVID-19. TCRdb keeps only in-frame clones here, not all; method: immunoSEQ multiplex PCR. This table has approximately 190,000 clones, about 86% appearing once. Sequencing was performed on peripheral blood. The receptors come from a man aged 25-40 years with active or convalescent COVID-19.

The chain carries TRBV5-6 and TRBJ2-3; 9 bases are shared with TRBD2. In germline, CDR1 is SGHDT, CDR2 YYEEEE. The ends lost 0 bases at V and 1 base at J; junction bases unmatched: 0. CDR3 length: 15 residues. DNA of the CDR3: TGTGCCAGCAGCTTGGCTAGCGGGGGCACAGATACGCAGTATTTT. Protein product: CASSLASGGTDTQYF.

The rearrangement joins TRBV6-1 to TRBJ2-7; TRBD1 is a possible D gene (5 bases). In germline, CDR1 is MNHNS, CDR2 SASEGT. The CDR3 totals 15 residues. V was trimmed by 0 bases and J by 2 bases, leaving 11 bases between them. The CDR3 loop reads CASSEAQGYPYEQYV. The CDR3 nucleotides are TGTGCCAGCAGTGAAGCGCAGGGCTACCCCTACGAGCAGTACGTC.

The chain joins TRBV9 to TRBJ1-2, with 9 positions matching TRBD1. CDR3 length equals 15 residues. CDR1 and CDR2 (germline): SGDLS, YYNGEE. Trimming removed 0 bases from V and 2 bases from J; junction bases left unmatched: 2. Here the CDR3 reads CASSVAGTGNYGYTF. In DNA form, the CDR3 reads TGTGCCAGCAGCGTAGCCGGGACAGGGAACTATGGCTACACCTTC.

This sequence joins TRBV5-1 and TRBJ2-7; 9 nucleotides match TRBD1. CDR3 length equals 14 residues. The germline V gene encodes CDR1 SGHRS and CDR2 YFSETQ. V lost 0 bases to trimming and J lost 4 bases; unmatched junction nucleotides: 2. The CDR3 loop reads CASSLGTGAYEQYF. CDR3 DNA sequence: TGCGCCAGCAGCTTGGGGACAGGGGCGTACGAGCAGTACTTC.

This clone was seen a single time. This sequence joins TRBV5-5 and TRBJ1-2; 7 bases agree with TRBD1. The CDR3 has 13 residues. Unmatched junction bases numbered 4, after V lost 4 bases and J lost 4 bases. Germline V CDR1 and CDR2: SGHKS, YYEKEE (reference sequence). The CDR3 nucleotides read TGTGCCAGCAGCGAGACAGGGACCTATGGCTACACCTTC. This sequence encodes CASSETGTYGYTF.

CDR3 loop: CASSSRDSYNSPLHF. Here the CDR3 DNA reads TGTGCCAGCAGTTCCCGGGACTCCTATAATTCACCCCTCCACTTT. The chain is built from TRBV6-5 and TRBJ1-6; D unclear. This CDR3 contains 15 residues. Germline-derived CDR1 and CDR2 are MNHEY and SVGAGI. V shed 4 bases and J shed 0 bases, with 7 bases lying between them.

The rearrangement joins TRBV19 to TRBJ2-7; no clear D gene. CDR3 length: 14 amino acids. From germline, CDR1 is LNHDA and CDR2 SQIVND (reference sequence). V shed 4 bases and J shed 0 bases, with 10 bases lying between them. The CDR3 region has the DNA TGTGCCAGTAGTACTTCAGATGCCTCCTACGAGCAGTACTTC. This codes for CASSTSDASYEQYF.

This chain connects TRBV6-5 to TRBJ1-1; D not resolved. The CDR3 length is 15 residues. With 3 bases removed from V and 0 bases from J, the gap between germline ends came to 11 bases. Germline CDR1 is MNHEY and CDR2 is SVGAGI. The DNA for the CDR3 is TGTGCCAGCAGTTATCTAGGGAGCATGAACACTGAAGCTTTCTTT. Amino acids: CASSYLGSMNTEAFF.

The CDR3 coding sequence is TGTGCCAGCAGCTCCCTCGGAAACACCATATATTTT. Translation gives CASSSLGNTIYF. This chain joins TRBV7-6 and TRBJ1-3; no definite D call. The CDR3 runs to 12 residues. Germline CDR1 is SGHVS and CDR2 is FNYEAQ. The ends were cut back, 4 bases at V and 4 bases at J, with 5 bases in the middle.

The gene calls are TRBV24-1 and TRBJ2-7; D not resolved. The CDR3 covers 15 residues. CDR1 and CDR2 (germline): KGHDR, SFDVKD. Trimming removed 1 base at V and 0 bases at J, with 9 bases between. The CDR3 protein is CATSDLSHYSYEQYF. CDR3 DNA: TGTGCCACCAGTGATTTATCACATTACTCCTACGAGCAGTACTTC.

This chain links TRBV5-1 with TRBJ2-5; TRBD2 aligns across 9 bases. Germline trimming cut 5 bases from V and 3 bases from J; bases unmatched to any gene: 11. Germline CDR1 reads SGHRS; CDR2 reads YFSETQ. CDR3 size: 16 residues. The DNA for the CDR3 is TGCGCCAGCAGATACCCGCGGGGGGGACGGGAAGAGACCCAGTACTTC. This encodes CASRYPRGGREETQYF. The full variable domain, with the rest looked up from reference TRBV5-1 and TRBJ2-5, is KAGVTQTPRYLIKTRGQQVTLSCSPISGHRSVSWYQQTPGQGLQFLFEYFSETQRNKGNFPGRFSGRQFSNSRSEMNVSTLELGDSALYLCASRYPRGGREETQYFGPGTRLLVL.

The chain combines TRBV24-1 with TRBJ2-7, with 7 bases that match TRBD2. The CDR3 runs to 14 residues. Per the germline V gene, CDR1 is KGHDR and CDR2 is SFDVKD. Trimming took 3 bases from V and 6 from J; bases not matched to a gene: 7. Here the CDR3 reads CATSDDLADSEQYF. DNA for the CDR3: TGTGCCACCAGTGATGACCTAGCGGATAGCGAGCAGTACTTC.

The chain links TRBV5-4 to TRBJ1-3, with 10 bases that match TRBD1. The CDR3 extends over 15 amino acids. CDR1 SGHNT and CDR2 YYREEE come from the germline V gene (reference sequence). Losses at the gene ends were 4 bases for V and 1 base for J; bases not matched to a gene: 2. For the CDR3, the DNA is TGTGCCAGCAGCGCGGACAGGGGGTCTGGAAACACCATATATTTT. Amino acids: CASSADRGSGNTIYF.

This clone was observed a single time. Here the CDR3 reads CASSLSGENTEAFF. The CDR3 DNA is TGTGCCAGCAGCTTAAGCGGGGAGAACACTGAAGCTTTCTTT. The chain combines TRBV7-2 with TRBJ1-1; D gene unclear. Trimming shortened V by 2 bases and J by 1 base, and 8 bases separated the two germline ends. The CDR3 consists of 14 residues. Germline CDR1 and CDR2: SGHTA and FQGNSA.